Below are 2 T cell receptor beta chains sequenced from a single sample in a study of cytomegalovirus exposure and HLA in healthy donors. Assay used: immunoSEQ multiplex PCR; TCRdb lists only in-frame clones, some missing. The sample records roughly 130,000 clones, roughly nine tenths being singletons. Sequenced input: PBMCs. Receptors were obtained from a woman between 18 and 29 years old in good health and CMV-seropositive.

The rearrangement uses TRBV7-8 and TRBJ1-4; D is uncertain. Germline CDR1 SGHVS, CDR2 FQNEAQ. This CDR3 region has 14 residues. The ends were cut back, 6 bases at V and 8 bases at J, with 16 bases in the middle. This CDR3 is CASSWTEVGEKLFF. Written as DNA, the CDR3 is TGTGCCAGCAGTTGGACGGAGGTGGGGGAAAAACTGTTTTTT. The entire variable domain, with the rest obtained from reference TRBV7-8 and TRBJ1-4, is as follows: GAGVSQSPRYKVAKRGQDVALRCDPISGHVSLFWYQQALGQGPEFLTYFQNEAQLDKSGLPSDRFFAERPEGSVSTLKIQRTQQEDSAVYLCASSWTEVGEKLFFGSGTQLSVL.

The gene calls are TRBV7-2 and TRBJ1-5; weak D call: TRBD1 (5 bases). Germline CDR1 is SGHTA and CDR2 is FQGNSA. The CDR3 is made up of 14 amino acids. V was trimmed by 2 bases and J by 4 bases, leaving 9 bases between them. DNA for the CDR3: TGTGCCAGCAGCTTAAGGGCAGGGAATCAGCCCCAGCATTTT. Encoded protein: CASSLRAGNQPQHF. Supplemented by reference TRBV7-2 and TRBJ1-5, the full variable domain reads GAGVSQSPSNKVTEKGKDVELRCDPISGHTALYWYRQSLGQGLEFLIYFQGNSAPDKSGLPSDRFSAERTGGSVSTLTIQRTQQEDSAVYLCASSLRAGNQPQHFGDGTRLSIL.